A selection of T cell receptor beta chains follows, all from one sample in a study of beta chain features in type 1 diabetes. Data came from immunoSEQ multiplex PCR; TCRdb stores just in-frame clones and leaves some out. The sample holds around 160,000 clones, 40% to 55% seen once. The specimen sequenced was Tregs from blood. The receptors stem from a man younger than 35 in good health. CDR3s include the opening cysteine and the closing phenylalanine or tryptophan. The D gene is left open where the match is weak. The size of a clone is reported for some rows only, either as once, few or many, or as a class for expanded clones.

TRBV10-3	13	.	TRBJ1-1	.	CAISPGERTEAFF	TGTGCCATCAGCCCAGGGGAGCGGACTGAAGCTTTCTTT
TRBV5-1	16	.	TRBJ1-2	.	CASSLEWGDPIYGYTF	TGCGCCAGCAGCTTGGAATGGGGAGATCCAATATATGGCTACACCTTC
TRBV18	14	TRBD1	TRBJ2-7	.	CASSPLDRGGEQYF	TGTGCCAGCTCACCATTGGACAGGGGCGGCGAGCAGTACTTC
TRBV29-1	11	.	TRBJ1-5	.	CSVATPTSQHF	TGCAGCGTCGCTACTCCAACGTCCCAGCATTTT
TRBV10-1	13	.	TRBJ2-7	.	CASRQGKNYEQYF	TGCGCCAGCAGACAGGGTAAAAACTACGAGCAGTACTTC
TRBV19	15	TRBD2	TRBJ2-7	once	CASSRTSGRSYEQYF	TGTGCCAGTAGCCGCACTAGCGGGAGATCCTACGAGCAGTACTTC
TRBV7-2	15	.	TRBJ2-3	.	CASSERGISTDTQYF	TGTGCCAGCAGCGAGAGGGGGATAAGCACAGATACGCAGTATTTT
TRBV7-9	14	TRBD1	TRBJ2-5	.	CASSLGTGEETQYF	TGTGCCAGCAGCTTAGGGACAGGGGAAGAGACCCAGTACTTC
TRBV4-3	15	TRBD1	TRBJ2-7	few	CASSRNRDRRYEQYF	TGCGCCAGCAGCCGGAACCGGGACAGGAGGTACGAGCAGTACTTC
TRBV28	16	TRBD1	TRBJ2-7	.	CASSPWRTGMLYEQYF	TGTGCCAGCAGTCCGTGGCGGACAGGGATGTTATACGAGCAGTACTTC
TRBV5-5	16	.	TRBJ2-3	.	CASSFSQRRGTDTQYF	TGTGCCAGCAGCTTCTCCCAGCGGAGGGGCACAGATACGCAGTATTTT
TRBV14	15	.	TRBJ2-7	.	CASSQDGTGAYEQYF	TGTGCCAGCAGCCAAGATGGAACAGGAGCCTACGAGCAGTACTTC
TRBV4-3	15	TRBD2	TRBJ2-7	.	CASSQLAGGSYEQYF	TGCGCCAGCAGCCAACTAGCGGGAGGCTCCTACGAGCAGTACTTC
TRBV5-1	17	.	TRBJ2-2	.	CARTKRVGQRNTGELFF	TGCGCCAGAACCAAGAGGGTAGGACAGAGAAACACCGGGGAGCTGTTTTTT
TRBV5-1	12	.	TRBJ2-5	few	CASSLVPETQYF	TGCGCCAGCAGCTTGGTCCCGGAGACCCAGTACTTC
TRBV4-3	16	TRBD2	TRBJ2-7	.	CASSPRTSGRPYEQYF	TGCGCCAGCAGCCCCCGGACTAGCGGGAGACCTTACGAGCAGTACTTC
TRBV7-8	15	.	TRBJ2-7	.	CASSPLVTSSYEQYF	TGTGCCAGCAGCCCACTTGTGACATCGTCCTACGAGCAGTACTTC
TRBV29-1	15	.	TRBJ2-7	.	CSVEPSGDASYEQYF	TGCAGCGTTGAGCCGAGCGGTGATGCCTCCTACGAGCAGTACTTC
TRBV11-2	14	TRBD1	TRBJ1-2	.	CASSRDRGTYGYTF	TGTGCCAGCAGCCGGGACAGGGGTACCTATGGCTACACCTTC
TRBV7-2	13	.	TRBJ2-3	once	CASSLGAGDTQYF	TGCGCCAGCAGCTTAGGGGCAGGGGATACGCAGTATTTT
TRBV12-5	17	.	TRBJ2-7	.	CASGLLGLGITSYEQYF	TGTGCTAGTGGTTTGTTGGGACTCGGTATAACCTCCTACGAGCAGTACTTC
TRBV7-8	16	.	TRBJ2-7	.	CASTRPPGTSSYEQYF	TGTGCCAGCACCCGCCCCCCGGGGACATCCTCCTACGAGCAGTACTTC
TRBV28	11	.	TRBJ2-1	few	CASHTRSEQFF	TGTGCCAGCCATACTAGGTCTGAGCAGTTCTTC
TRBV28	14	TRBD1	TRBJ2-3	.	CASSRTGGADTQYF	TGTGCCAGCAGCAGGACAGGGGGGGCAGATACGCAGTATTTT
TRBV28	16	.	TRBJ1-3	.	CASSLRGGISGNTIYF	TGTGCCAGCAGTTTACGGGGTGGAATCTCTGGAAACACCATATATTTT
TRBV28	15	.	TRBJ2-7	.	CASSPRLRPGDEQYF	TGTGCCAGCAGTCCCCGTTTACGACCAGGGGACGAGCAGTACTTC
TRBV5-1	15	TRBD1	TRBJ2-1	few	CASSGAGQGYNEQFF	TGCGCCAGCAGCGGGGCGGGACAGGGGTACAATGAGCAGTTCTTC